The 21 T cell receptor beta chains below all came from one sample that was sequenced in a study of blood T cells in healthy people across ages. A second PCR of 7 to 11 cycles used a sample-barcoded 5' primer and a J-beta primer mix. TCRdb ran MiXCR on the 5' RACE reads and lists one entry per CDR3 protein. This repertoire shows about 1,500,000 distinct CDR3 sequences, approximately 30% found once; its top ten account for 7.7%. The sample comprised blood. These receptor sequences come from a woman in her twenties or thirties in good health.

The sample holds many counts of this clonotype. The chain carries TRBV9 and TRBJ2-1; 7 nucleotides line up with TRBD2. This CDR3 contains 15 residues. V lost 4 bases, J lost 3 bases, and 7 bases stayed unmatched. Germline V lookup: CDR1 SGDLS, CDR2 YYNGEE. Here the CDR3 DNA reads TGTGCCAGCAGCCCCAGTGGGGGGGACTACAATGAGCAGTTCTTC. Translation: CASSPSGGDYNEQFF.

The chain joins TRBV12-3 or TRBV12-4 to TRBJ2-1; 11 bases agree with TRBD2. Germline trimming cut 3 bases from V and 6 bases from J; bases unmatched to any gene: 10. There are 17 residues in the CDR3. CDR3 loop: CASSFRSSGRAGNEQFF. For the CDR3, the DNA is TGTGCCAGCAGTTTTAGGAGTAGCGGGAGGGCCGGCAATGAGCAGTTCTTC.

The chain links TRBV20-1 to TRBJ2-1; perhaps TRBD1 as D (6 bases). This CDR3 is built from 11 residues. The V gene's germline CDR1 is DFQATT and CDR2 SNEGSKA (reference sequence). Trimming pared 3 bases from V and 10 bases from J, leaving 10 bases between. The CDR3 sequence is CSARSRGEQFF. For the CDR3, the DNA is TGCAGTGCTAGGAGTAGGGGGGAGCAGTTCTTC.

This clonotype has only one observation. The chain joins TRBV12-3 or TRBV12-4 to TRBJ2-1; TRBD1 is a possible D gene (6 bases). Deletions cut 6 bases from V and 7 bases from J, with 13 bases between. This CDR3 is 13 amino acids long. The CDR3 is CASRFGQGNEQFF. Written as DNA, the CDR3 is TGTGCCAGCAGATTCGGCCAGGGGAATGAGCAGTTCTTC.

This rearrangement joins TRBV7-7 to TRBJ2-5, with TRBD2 matching 16 bases. CDR1 and CDR2 (germline): SSHAT, FNYEAQ (reference sequence). Trimming removed 2 bases from V and 4 bases from J; junction bases left unmatched: 10. This CDR3 region has 19 residues. In DNA form, the CDR3 reads TGTGCCAGCAGCTTAAGCGGGACTAGCGGGAGGGGTTCAACAGAGACCCAGTACTTC. This translates into CASSLSGTSGRGSTETQYF.

This clonotype was recorded at least ten times. The chain combines TRBV4-3 with TRBJ2-3; no firm D call. Per the germline V gene, CDR1 is LGHNA and CDR2 is YSLEER. This CDR3 has 13 amino acids. V lost 1 base and J lost 6, with 8 bases in between. Here the CDR3 reads CASSQGMEDTQYF. CDR3 DNA: TGCGCCAGCAGCCAAGGGATGGAGGATACGCAGTATTTT.

The rearrangement links TRBV6-9 to TRBJ2-7, with unresolved D. The CDR3 extends over 13 amino acids. Trimming took 7 bases from V and 9 from J, leaving 19 bases between them. Germline CDR1 is MNHGY and CDR2 is SVAAGI. CDR3 sequence reads: CASILWVLRGQYF. Written as DNA, the CDR3 is TGTGCCAGCATTTTATGGGTTCTACGAGGGCAGTACTTC.

As regards this clonotype: Germline is not matched at one junction end, which may reflect a read error. The rearrangement links TRBV25-1 to TRBJ2-1, with D perhaps matching TRBD2 (6 bases). Germline-derived CDR1 and CDR2 are MGHDK and SYGVNS. The CDR3 sequence is 16 residues long. The chain's CDR3 is CASSVTGSVSYNEQVF. The CDR3 region has the DNA TGTGCCAGCAGTGTTACCGGGAGCGTCTCCTACAATGAGCAGGTCTTC.

The rearrangement links TRBV25-1 to TRBJ2-7; 8 nucleotides line up with TRBD1. Germline CDR1 reads MGHDK; CDR2 reads SYGVNS. The J segment lost 2 bases and the V segment lost 4 bases, leaving 7 bases of the junction unmatched. The CDR3 extends over 15 amino acids. The CDR3 bases are TGTGCCAGCAGTGCTGGGACAGGAGACACCTACGAGCAGTACTTC. This gives the protein CASSAGTGDTYEQYF.

This clonotype occurred once. Likely a read error: the CDR3 ends without its conserved phenylalanine or tryptophan. The chain joins TRBV20-1 to TRBJ2-1, with TRBD2 matching 11 bases. The V segment lost 6 bases and the J segment 4 bases; nucleotides outside the gene matches: 8. CDR3 length: 15 residues. Looked up from germline, CDR1 is DFQATT and CDR2 is SNEGSKA (reference sequence). The CDR3 nucleotides are TGCAGTGCCCAGAGCGGGACTAGCGGTTACAATGAGCAGTTCGTC. Amino acid sequence: CSAQSGTSGYNEQFV.

The chain joins TRBV5-5 to TRBJ2-1, with D unclear. The CDR3 totals 15 residues. Trimming pared 3 bases from V and 3 bases from J, leaving 13 bases between. The germline CDR1 and CDR2 sequences are SGHKS and YYEKEE (reference sequence). CDR3 sequence (DNA): TGTGCCAGCAGCTCTGCCGGCCTAGACTACAATGAGCAGTTCTTC. Amino acid sequence: CASSSAGLDYNEQFF.

The V gene is TRBV3-1, the J gene TRBJ2-7, with 9 bases lining up with TRBD2. This CDR3 has 15 residues. Germline-derived CDR1 and CDR2 are LGHDT and YNNKEL (reference sequence). With V trimmed by 1 base and J by 4 bases, 5 bases remained unmatched. The CDR3 here is CASSQVVTSGYEQYF. CDR3 coding DNA: TGTGCCAGCAGCCAAGTGGTAACTAGCGGGTACGAGCAGTACTTC.

This clonotype was observed a handful of times. CDR3 sequence: CASSFRTLGNTIYF. The CDR3 DNA reads as TGTGCCAGCAGCTTTCGAACACTTGGAAACACCATATATTTT. V and J are TRBV7-2 and TRBJ1-3; D is ambiguous. Germline V gene sequence: CDR1 SGHTA, CDR2 FQGNSA. V was trimmed by 3 bases and J by 3 bases, leaving 9 bases between them. The CDR3 totals 14 residues. The entire variable domain, with the rest obtained from reference TRBV7-2 and TRBJ1-3, is as follows: GAGVSQSPSNKVTEKGKDVELRCDPISGHTALYWYRQSLGQGLEFLIYFQGNSAPDKSGLPSDRFSAERTGGSVSTLTIQRTQQEDSAVYLCASSFRTLGNTIYFGEGSWLTVV.

The rearrangement joins TRBV4-1 to TRBJ1-1; no firm D call. This CDR3 is 13 amino acids long. The germline V gene encodes CDR1 MGHRA and CDR2 YSYEKL. V shed 3 bases and J shed 7 bases, with 12 bases lying between them. CDR3 in amino acids: CASSQPHPLEAFF. The CDR3 coding sequence is TGCGCCAGCAGCCAGCCGCACCCACTTGAAGCTTTCTTT.

A few counts support this clonotype. The chain recombines TRBV18 with TRBJ2-1, with 10 nucleotides matching TRBD1. Germline V CDR1 and CDR2: KGHSH, LQKENI. J lost 7 bases, V lost 2 bases, and 8 bases had no gene match. The CDR3 is 16 residues long. This CDR3 is CASSPFGDRGKNEQFF. The CDR3 DNA follows: TGTGCCAGCTCACCATTTGGGGACAGGGGTAAAAATGAGCAGTTCTTC.

This clonotype came up many times. This chain connects TRBV5-1 to TRBJ2-7, with TRBD1 identical over 8 bases. The CDR3 runs 15 residues. The germline CDR1 and CDR2 sequences are SGHRS and YFSETQ. V lost 6 bases and J lost 3; bases outside the gene matches: 11. In nucleotides, the CDR3 is TGCGCCAGCACCATCCTCGGGACAGGAGACTACGAGCAGTACTTC. This codes for CASTILGTGDYEQYF.

This clonotype occurred a few times. At one end the junction does not follow the germline gene, possibly because of a read error. The chain joins TRBV12-3 or TRBV12-4 to TRBJ2-6, with 10 nucleotides matching TRBD1. This CDR3 contains 17 residues. As DNA, the CDR3 is TGTGCCAGCGTTAGAGGGACAGGGGAGCTATGGGCCAACGTCCCGACTTTC. Amino acid sequence: CASVRGTGELWANVPTF.

This chain connects TRBV5-1 to TRBJ2-7; D possibly corresponds to TRBD1 (6 bases). Trimming shortened V by 6 bases and J by 2 bases, and 12 bases separated the two germline ends. The CDR3 runs to 13 residues. The germline CDR1 and CDR2 sequences are SGHRS and YFSETQ. The CDR3 loop is CASTRQDTYEQYF. For the CDR3, the DNA is TGCGCCAGCACCCGACAGGATACCTACGAGCAGTACTTC.

Many counts were recorded for this clonotype. J is TRBJ2-1 and V is TRBV12-3 or TRBV12-4; D gene unclear. Trimming took off 5 bases at V and 7 bases at J, with 9 bases between the two ends. The CDR3 runs 12 residues. The CDR3 DNA follows: TGTGCCAGCAGTCCTCCTAGGAATGAGCAGTTCTTC. Protein product: CASSPPRNEQFF.

The rearrangement uses TRBV28 and TRBJ2-1; the D gene is possibly TRBD2 (7 bases). Trimming cost V 3 bases and J 6 bases, with 15 bases left between them. This CDR3 contains 15 residues. Looked up from germline, CDR1 is MDHEN and CDR2 is SYDVKM. CDR3 nucleotides: TGTGCCAGCAGTTTGTCCTGGGGGGGGGCCAATGAGCAGTTCTTC. Translated, it gives CASSLSWGGANEQFF.

The chain couples TRBV7-7 to TRBJ2-3; tentatively, D is TRBD2 (5 bases). V dropped 4 bases and J dropped 1 base, with 9 bases sitting between them. The CDR3 length is 14 residues. Looked up from germline, CDR1 is SSHAT and CDR2 is FNYEAQ (reference sequence). As DNA, the CDR3 is TGTGCCAGCAGCTCGGGAATGGGCACAGATACGCAGTATTTT. Translated: CASSSGMGTDTQYF.